This T cell receptor beta chain stems from a study of shared clonotypes between healthy human individuals. An even split of each subset's genomic DNA across several immunoSEQ plates was performed. Using 200 ng DNA, 32,000 or so T cell genomes, the sorted-subset replicate PCRs were run. Assay: immunoSEQ multiplex PCR; the TCRdb copy retains only in-frame clones and omits some. The sample carries 2 million to 2.5 million clones, 92% recorded once. General study points: Read depth was anticipated to influence clonotype sharing among donors.

The CDR3 consists of 14 residues. The V gene lost 2 bases and the J gene lost 5 bases, with 12 bases spanning the gap. Germline values: CDR1 KGHSH, CDR2 LQKENI. A note on this clone: Its target is unknown.

The chain uses TRBV18 and TRBJ2-5; weak D call: TRBD2 (7 bases). The sequence was collected from a man between 18 and 29 years old in good health. Some clones in this sample may be carry-over from other donors' samples. The sequenced material came from naive CD4+ T cells from PBMCs. Subset in this sample: CD45RA+ positively selected. The DNA of the CDR3 is TGTGCCAGCTCACCATGGGGGGGCGAGGAGACCCAGTACTTC. Encoded protein: CASSPWGGEETQYF.